This T cell receptor (beta chain) was retrieved from a study of blood T cell repertoires in COVID-19 (TCRdb year 2020). A note on the overall study: The collaborator samples originated in the United States, Italy and Spain and spanned the acute and convalescent phases of COVID-19. A freely available public database, intended as a resource for researchers studying the immune response to SARS-CoV-2, is where the repertoires were released. The material from the prospective study consisted of cDNA or gDNA derived from T cells, B-cell-depleted T cells, or PBMCs. HLA class I and class II types, where available, came from metadata supplied by the sample provider rather than from assay-based typing. Sample metadata almost always included a de-identified subject ID, COVID-19 status, age in years and sex. Samples were obtained from the ongoing ImmuneRACE study (first 160 participants) and from roughly 1,300 subjects provided by 6 global collaborators. Deeply sampled blood TCRbeta repertoires from subjects exposed to, actively infected with, or recovered from COVID-19 were included in the dataset.

Overall study outcomes, separate from this receptor: The quantity of clinical and demographic metadata differed by source and by participant and was supplied without curation.

Whole blood was collected in K2EDTA tubes by collaborating institutions according to the institutions' own protocols. For TCRbeta analysis, collaborators shipped samples as frozen whole blood, isolated PBMCs, or DNA extracted from either of those sample types. With respect to this clone: Its antigen is currently not known. Per-base quality was not reported, and no clone a single base away is much larger than it.

CDR1 and CDR2 were assigned from the germline V gene as SGHVS and FNYEAQ. V loses 5 bases at its end and J loses 0 bases; junction bases beyond the gene matches: 5. From cysteine to phenylalanine, the CDR3 is 15 amino acids long. The read is trimmed to its CDR3 DNA, 45 bases read in frame from base 1. TCRbeta CDR3 regions were amplified from genomic DNA by means of the immunoSEQ Assay, a bias-controlled multiplex PCR. As for the authors' bioinformatics: Nucleated cell counts per sample were estimated from amplification of reference gene primers within the assay. Sequence reads were collapsed and filtered to measure the absolute abundance of every unique TCRbeta CDR3 rearrangement. For each sample, productive Simpson clonality was calculated by taking the square root of Simpson's diversity index across productive rearrangements. The table comes from immuneACCESS by way of TCRdb, which keeps in-frame sequences with V and J called. Part of the clones is missing from these tables; in studies checked, under half for an unresolved V gene and the rest for unknown reasons. D and trimming were read from the DNA, whereas the V and J calls and clone size are those reported in that table. The sample table shows some 110,000 clones, and more than 60% are seen once. The ten biggest clones cover roughly 6.2% of the sample.

Sample: peripheral blood. The sequence joins TRBV7-6 to TRBJ2-3; 7 bases in the middle match TRBD1. The TCR comes from a man between 65 and 85 years old with acute or convalescent COVID-19. The CDR3 protein is CASSRGGPSTDTQYF. The DNA reads TGTGCCAGCAGCCGAGGGGGCCCTAGCACAGATACGCAGTATTTT. Reference TRBV7-6 and TRBJ2-3 genes cover what lies past the CDR3, so the full variable domain is GAGVSQSPRYKVTKRGQDVALRCDPISGHVSLYWYRQALGQGPEFLTYFNYEAQQDKSGLPNDRFSAERPEGSISTLTIQRTEQRDSAMYRCASSRGGPSTDTQYFGPGTRLTVL.